This T cell receptor (beta chain) was documented in a study of T cell responses to AZD1222 COVID-19 vaccine. Between the trimmed V and J ends, which lost 1 base and 11 bases, there was a span of 12 bases. The CDR3 is made up of 13 amino acids. Germline V CDR1 and CDR2: SGHAT, FQNNGV. Sequencing used immunoSEQ multiplex PCR; TCRdb keeps in-frame clones, though not all of them. The sample consists of about 150,000 clones, 88% of them appearing once. The TCR comes from an adult in good health. This material consisted of peripheral blood, taken on day 0 of AZD1222 vaccination. The V gene is TRBV11-2, the J gene TRBJ2-4, with D maybe TRBD1 (5 bases). CDR3 sequence reads: CASSLVGVGVQYF. In DNA form, the CDR3 reads TGTGCCAGCAGCTTAGTAGGGGTTGGGGTTCAGTACTTC. Full variable domain (outside the CDR3, taken from reference TRBV11-2 and TRBJ2-4): EAGVAQSPRYKIIEKRQSVAFWCNPISGHATLYWYQQILGQGPKLLIQFQNNGVVDDSQLPKDRFSAERLKGVDSTLKIQPAKLEDSAVYLCASSLVGVGVQYFGAGTRLSVL.